This is a list of T cell receptor beta chains from one sample in a study of blood T cells in healthy people across ages. TCRdb analysed the 5' RACE reads with MiXCR anew, one entry per CDR3 protein. The sample carries about 680,000 distinct CDR3 sequences, 49% recorded once. The sequenced sample was blood. The receptors stem from a woman in her sixties in good health. CDR3s include the opening cysteine and the closing phenylalanine or tryptophan. Fields, in order: J gene, V gene, clone size, D gene, CDR3 DNA, CDR3 protein. The D gene is left open where the match is weak. Rows may omit the clone size; those that give it use once, few, many or a size class.

TRBJ1-1	TRBV29-1	-	-	TGCAGCGTGGCGGGCACTGAAGCTTTCTTT	CSVAGTEAFF
TRBJ2-3	TRBV11-2	-	TRBD2	TGTGCCAGCAGCTTAGGGCTAGCGGGAGTTGGCACAGATACGCGGTATTTT	CASSLGLAGVGTDTRYF
TRBJ2-5	TRBV7-2	few	-	TGTGCCAGCAGCTTACAGGGGTTAGAGACCCAGTACTTC	CASSLQGLETQYF
TRBJ2-1	TRBV4-2	once	TRBD2	TGTGCCAGCAGCCAACGACTAGCGCAAGAGACCCAGTTCTTC	CASSQRLAQETQFF
TRBJ2-4	TRBV9	once	TRBD1	TGTGCCAGCAGCCCCTGGACAGGGAAAAACATTCAGTACTTC	CASSPWTGKNIQYF
TRBJ2-7	TRBV6-5	-	TRBD2	TGTGCCAGCAGTCCCGGGACTAGTCGGGAGCAGTACTTC	CASSPGTSREQYF
TRBJ2-7	TRBV4-3	-	-	TGCGCCAGCAGCCAAGATTCGGGACTCGAGCAGTACTTC	CASSQDSGLEQYF
TRBJ2-7	TRBV5-1	few	TRBD2	TGCGCCAGCAGCACGACTAGCGGGAGAGGCGAGCAGTACTTC	CASSTTSGRGEQYF
TRBJ1-1	TRBV20-1	-	-	TGCAGTGCTAGTCTGAGCAGATGTGAAGCTTTCTTT	CSASLSRCEAFF
TRBJ1-2	TRBV28	-	TRBD1	TGTGCCGTATCGGGACAGCACTATGGCTACACCTTC	CAVSGQHYGYTF
TRBJ1-1	TRBV20-1	-	TRBD1	TGCAGTGCCCCGGGACAGGGGAACACTGAAGCTTTCTTT	CSAPGQGNTEAFF
TRBJ2-7	TRBV20-1	few	TRBD2	TGCAGTGCTAGCCCTAGCGGGTACTCCTACGAGCAGTACTTC	CSASPSGYSYEQYF
TRBJ2-1	TRBV18	-	-	TGTGCCAGCTTGGTCTCAAAGTACAATGAGCAGTTCTTC	CASLVSKYNEQFF
TRBJ2-3	TRBV12-3/TRBV12-4	once	TRBD2	TGTGCCAGCAGTACCCGGACTAGCGGCAGCACAGATACGCAGTATTTT	CASSTRTSGSTDTQYF
TRBJ1-2	TRBV2	-	-	TGTGCCAGCAAACTGACGGGGCATGGCTACACCTTC	CASKLTGHGYTF
TRBJ1-1	TRBV7-9	-	-	TGTGCCAGCAGTTCCTGGGGAGACGCTGAAGCTTTCTTT	CASSSWGDAEAFF
TRBJ2-2	TRBV12-3/TRBV12-4	-	-	TGTGCCAGCAGTTTTACGGACGGGGAGCTGTTTTTT	CASSFTDGELFF
TRBJ1-2	TRBV20-1	-	TRBD1	TGCAGTGCCACGGGGACAGTCTACTATGGCTACACCTTC	CSATGTVYYGYTF
TRBJ1-2	TRBV5-4	-	TRBD1	TGTGCCAGCAGCTCAGACCGGGACAGGGGGCGAGGGTTATATGGCTACACCTTC	CASSSDRDRGRGLYGYTF
TRBJ2-7	TRBV10-3	-	TRBD2	TGTGCCATCTTTGCGGGAGTAGGGTACGAGCAGTACTTC	CAIFAGVGYEQYF
TRBJ2-7	TRBV10-3	few	-	TGTGCCATCAGTGAGTCCCGGCTAGCCGGGGATGAGCAGTACTTC	CAISESRLAGDEQYF